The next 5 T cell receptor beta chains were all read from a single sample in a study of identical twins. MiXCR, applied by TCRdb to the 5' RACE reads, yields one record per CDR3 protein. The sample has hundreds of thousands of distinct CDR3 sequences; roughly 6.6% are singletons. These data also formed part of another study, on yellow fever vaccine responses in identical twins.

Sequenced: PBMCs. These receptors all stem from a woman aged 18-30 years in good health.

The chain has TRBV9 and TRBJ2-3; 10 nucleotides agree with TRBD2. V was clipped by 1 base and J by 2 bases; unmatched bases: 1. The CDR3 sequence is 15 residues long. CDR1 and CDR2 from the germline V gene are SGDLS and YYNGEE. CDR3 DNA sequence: TGTGCCAGCAGCGTAACTAGCGGGACCACAGATACGCAGTATTTT. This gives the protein CASSVTSGTTDTQYF.

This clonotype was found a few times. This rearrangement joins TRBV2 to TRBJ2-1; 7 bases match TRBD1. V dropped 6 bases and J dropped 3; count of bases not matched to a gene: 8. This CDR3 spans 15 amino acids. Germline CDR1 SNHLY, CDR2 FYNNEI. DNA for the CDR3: TGTGCCAGCAGCCCCACGGGACAGCTCTACAATGAGCAGTTCTTC. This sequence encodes CASSPTGQLYNEQFF.

As DNA, the CDR3 is TGCGCCAGCAGCTTGACTTACTTCTACGAGCAGTACTTC. Protein product: CASSLTYFYEQYF. The rearrangement links TRBV5-1 to TRBJ2-7, with D uncertain. The CDR3 runs 13 residues. Germline V CDR1 and CDR2: SGHRS, YFSETQ. V was clipped by 1 base and J by 3 bases, with 8 bases between them.

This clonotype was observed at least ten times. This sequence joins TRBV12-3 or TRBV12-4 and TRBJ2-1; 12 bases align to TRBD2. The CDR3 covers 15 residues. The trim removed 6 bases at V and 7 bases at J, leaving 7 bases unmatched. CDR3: CASSPSGGAGNEQFF. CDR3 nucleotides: TGTGCCAGCAGCCCTAGCGGGGGGGCTGGGAATGAGCAGTTCTTC.

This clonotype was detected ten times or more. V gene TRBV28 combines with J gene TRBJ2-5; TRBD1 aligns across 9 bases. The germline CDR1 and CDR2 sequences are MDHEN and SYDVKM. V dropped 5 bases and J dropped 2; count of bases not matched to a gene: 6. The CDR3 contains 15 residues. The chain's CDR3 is CASSTPGQGQETQYF. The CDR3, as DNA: TGTGCCAGCAGTACCCCGGGACAGGGACAAGAGACCCAGTACTTC.